Below are 32 T cell receptor beta chains sequenced from a single sample in a study of early T cells in non-severe SARS-CoV-2 infection. TCRdb redid the calling of the 5' RACE reads with MiXCR, one entry per CDR3 protein. The table has 25,000 to 30,000 distinct CDR3 sequences, approximately 5.4% seen once. Sequencing was performed on whole blood. The receptor set was obtained from an adult who was a healthcare worker with PCR-confirmed SARS-CoV-2 infection or an uninfected control (not recorded which).

This clonotype occurred a few times. The chain has TRBV7-2 and TRBJ2-5; D may correspond to TRBD1 or TRBD2 (5 bases each). Per the germline V gene, CDR1 is SGHTA and CDR2 is FQGNSA. The CDR3 sequence is 16 residues long. V lost 1 base and J lost 7, with 19 bases in between. The CDR3 reads CASSLEWQGTRGTQYF. The CDR3 DNA reads TGTGCCAGCAGCTTAGAGTGGCAGGGCACGAGGGGGACCCAGTACTTC.

This clonotype was detected many times. The J gene is TRBJ1-1, the V gene TRBV29-1; 9 nucleotides match TRBD1. Germline V gene data show CDR1 as SQVTM and CDR2 as ANQGSEA. This CDR3 has 14 amino acids. V trimming: 4 bases; J trimming: 0 bases; junction bases outside the gene matches: 3. CDR3: CSVVWDRVNTEAFF. The CDR3 DNA reads TGCAGCGTTGTATGGGACAGGGTGAACACTGAAGCTTTCTTT.

This clonotype was seen repeatedly, ten times or more. The chain links TRBV2 to TRBJ1-1, with D perhaps TRBD1 (5 bases). This CDR3 contains 16 residues. CDR1 is SNHLY and CDR2 is FYNNEI in the germline V gene. The ends were cut back, 7 bases at V and 1 base at J, with 19 bases in the middle. CDR3: CASKAALFGGNTEAFF. The DNA for the CDR3 is TGTGCCAGCAAGGCAGCTCTCTTCGGGGGGAACACTGAAGCTTTCTTT.

V is TRBV10-3 and J is TRBJ1-2; D may be TRBD1 (6 bases). This CDR3 contains 14 residues. V lost 2 bases, J lost 8 bases, and 15 bases lay in between. Germline assignment: CDR1 ENHRY and CDR2 SYGVKD. For the CDR3, the DNA is TGTGCCATCAGTGAGACCGGGACAAAATTCGGCTACACCTTC. Protein sequence: CAISETGTKFGYTF.

This clonotype has a handful of counts. This chain links TRBV12-3 or TRBV12-4 with TRBJ1-6; the D is unclear. The V gene lost 2 bases and the J gene lost 8 bases, with 13 bases spanning the gap. The CDR3 runs 15 residues. For the CDR3, the DNA is TGTGCCAGCAGTTTAAAGGGCAGAGACTATTCACCCCTCCACTTT. It yields the protein CASSLKGRDYSPLHF.

This clonotype was counted at least ten times. The V gene is TRBV7-9, the J gene TRBJ2-7, with 8 bases identical to TRBD1. This CDR3 contains 15 residues. Germline values: CDR1 SEHNR, CDR2 FQNEAQ (reference sequence). V was clipped by 4 bases and J by 7 bases; unmatched bases: 12. Written as DNA, the CDR3 is TGTGCCAGCAGCTCGTCGGGTCAGGGGGCATGGGAGCAGTACTTC. Protein: CASSSSGQGAWEQYF.

This clonotype was counted between two and nine times. The CDR3 sequence: CASSPRRGRSYNEQFF. CDR3 DNA sequence: TGTGCCAGCAGCCCCCGCAGGGGGCGGTCCTACAATGAGCAGTTCTTC. The chain combines TRBV5-6 with TRBJ2-1; 8 positions agree with TRBD1. The junction had 7 bases not matched to a gene; V was cut back by 4 bases and J by 1 base. Germline V lookup: CDR1 SGHDT, CDR2 YYEEEE. The CDR3 is 16 amino acids.

This chain connects TRBV6-2 or TRBV6-3 to TRBJ2-1; 12 bases fit TRBD2. Germline values: CDR1 MNHEY, CDR2 SVGEGT. This CDR3 comprises 16 residues. The junction had 4 bases not matched to a gene; V was cut back by 5 bases and J by 2 bases. The CDR3 sequence: CASSPPSGRAYNEQFF. The DNA of the CDR3 is TGTGCCAGCAGTCCTCCTAGCGGGAGGGCCTACAATGAGCAGTTCTTC.

The table lists this clonotype with many counts. The chain joins TRBV6-6 to TRBJ2-7, with TRBD1 matching 7 bases. J gave up 5 bases and V 7 bases, and 17 bases lay outside the gene matches. The CDR3 contains 16 residues. Germline CDR1 is MNHNY and CDR2 is SVGAGI (reference sequence). The CDR3: CASNNPGGPQPHEQYF. CDR3 sequence (DNA): TGTGCCAGCAATAATCCAGGGGGACCTCAGCCGCACGAGCAGTACTTC.

This clonotype was counted at least ten times. The CDR3 loop reads CASSPKREGVNEQFF. The CDR3 nucleotides are TGTGCCAGCAGTCCGAAGCGGGAGGGGGTCAATGAGCAGTTCTTC. The chain combines TRBV27 with TRBJ2-1; 10 bases are a match to TRBD2. J gave up 6 bases and V 5 bases, and 7 bases lay outside the gene matches. The CDR3 spans 15 residues. Germline CDR1 reads MNHEY; CDR2 reads SMNVEV (reference sequence).

This clonotype was observed many times. The chain carries TRBV30 and TRBJ2-2; D is unclear. The CDR3 runs 13 residues. Deletions cut 4 bases from V and 5 bases from J, with 11 bases between. Germline V gene lookup returns CDR1 GTSNPN and CDR2 SVGIG (reference sequence). The CDR3 DNA is TGTGCCTGGAAGGCGGCGCGAACCGGGGAGCTGTTTTTT. Protein product: CAWKAARTGELFF.

Many counts were recorded for this clonotype. V usage is TRBV11-2 and J usage is TRBJ2-1, with TRBD2 identical over 11 bases. V was clipped by 2 bases and J by 0 bases; unmatched bases: 6. This CDR3 is built from 18 residues. Looked up from germline, CDR1 is SGHAT and CDR2 is FQNNGV. In DNA, the CDR3 is TGTGCCAGCAGCTTAACCGGGACTAGCGGTACCTCCTACAATGAGCAGTTCTTC. Its translation is CASSLTGTSGTSYNEQFF.

This clonotype appeared many times. V is TRBV29-1 and J is TRBJ2-3; 7 bases are shared with TRBD2. V lost 4 bases and J lost 7; bases outside the gene matches: 14. The germline V gene has CDR1 SQVTM and CDR2 ANQGSEA. The CDR3 runs 15 residues. CDR3 nucleotides: TGCAGCGTTGGGCCTTGGGGGACTAAGGGCCATACGCAGTATTTT. It codes for CSVGPWGTKGHTQYF.

This clonotype was found many times. The V gene is TRBV24-1, the J gene TRBJ2-5; unclear D gene. The CDR3 sequence is 12 residues long. Germline V gene sequence: CDR1 KGHDR, CDR2 SFDVKD. Trimming cost V 7 bases and J 6 bases, with 11 bases left between them. CDR3 sequence: CATSDSRQTQYF. CDR3 nucleotide sequence: TGTGCCACCAGCGACTCGCGACAGACCCAGTACTTC.

This clonotype is deemed medium-sized. This sequence joins TRBV6-1 and TRBJ1-2; TRBD1 matches at 7 bases. The CDR3 is made up of 14 amino acids. V shed 4 bases and J 4 bases; nucleotides not matched to a gene: 6. Germline V gene data show CDR1 as MNHNS and CDR2 as SASEGT. Here the CDR3 reads CASSADRAIYGYTF. The CDR3 region has the DNA TGTGCCAGCAGTGCAGACAGGGCCATCTATGGCTACACCTTC.

This clonotype was counted ten times or more. This sequence joins TRBV5-1 and TRBJ2-1; D unresolved. Germline CDR1 is SGHRS and CDR2 is YFSETQ. This CDR3 spans 13 amino acids. V lost 4 bases to trimming and J lost 5 bases, with 10 bases between them. CDR3 DNA sequence: TGCGCCAGCAGCGAAAGGTTGGACAATGAGCAGTTCTTC. Its protein is CASSERLDNEQFF.

About this clonotype: A read error may explain this, as a much larger clone is one base away. The chain recombines TRBV7-2 with TRBJ2-5; 14 bases are shared with TRBD2. There are 17 residues in the CDR3. Germline CDR1 and CDR2: SGHTA and FQGNSA. CDR3 sequence reads: CASSSLGLAGVGETEYF. The CDR3, as DNA: TGTGCCAGCAGCTCCCTGGGACTAGCGGGAGTAGGAGAGACCGAGTACTTC.

This clonotype was picked up many times. The chain recombines TRBV3-1 with TRBJ2-5; 8 bases align to TRBD2. V lost 4 bases, J lost 4 bases, and 2 bases stayed unmatched. Germline assignment: CDR1 LGHDT and CDR2 YNNKEL (reference sequence). The CDR3 is 13 residues long. CDR3 DNA: TGTGCCAGCAGCCTCGGACTAGCAGAGACCCAGTACTTC. This translates into CASSLGLAETQYF.

This clonotype was seen more than once but under ten times. The chain uses TRBV10-2 and TRBJ1-4; TRBD1 is a possible D gene (5 bases). V shed 6 bases and J shed 4 bases, with 9 bases lying between them. The CDR3 consists of 13 residues. The germline V gene encodes CDR1 WSHSY and CDR2 SAAADI. The CDR3 nucleotides are TGCGCCAGCAGGAAGACAGTTAATGAAAAACTGTTTTTT. Translating it yields CASRKTVNEKLFF.

This clonotype was seen at least ten times. V gene TRBV12-3 or TRBV12-4 combines with J gene TRBJ1-1; TRBD1 is a possible D gene (6 bases). This CDR3 spans 12 amino acids. V shed 8 bases and J shed 4 bases, with 11 bases lying between them. The DNA for the CDR3 is TGTGCCAGCCAGGGGATCAGCACTGAAGCTTTCTTT. Its protein is CASQGISTEAFF.

This clonotype showed up many times. CDR3 sequence (DNA): TGCAGCGTGGCAAGGGGGGGTCAAGATACGCAGTATTTT. It specifies CSVARGGQDTQYF. J is TRBJ2-3 and V is TRBV29-1; D possibly corresponds to TRBD2 (7 bases). In germline, CDR1 is SQVTM, CDR2 ANQGSEA. V was cut by 6 bases and J by 5 bases, with 15 bases left in between. This CDR3 spans 13 amino acids.

This clonotype has just a few counts. The J gene is TRBJ1-5, the V gene TRBV7-2; D remains ambiguous. V was clipped by 2 bases and J by 5 bases, with 13 bases between them. The CDR3 sequence is 15 residues long. The germline V gene has CDR1 SGHTA and CDR2 FQGNSA. Here the CDR3 DNA reads TGTGCCAGCAGCTTAAGTGTTTTGGATGATCAGCCCCAGCATTTT. Translated: CASSLSVLDDQPQHF.

This clonotype was observed at least ten times. The chain couples TRBV28 to TRBJ2-3; the D gene is possibly TRBD1 (6 bases). The CDR3 consists of 14 residues. V was pared by 4 bases and J by 0 bases, with 8 bases between. Looked up from germline, CDR1 is MDHEN and CDR2 is SYDVKM. The CDR3 DNA reads as TGTGCCAGCAGTTCGGACAGCAGCACAGATACGCAGTATTTT. Translated: CASSSDSSTDTQYF. Combining the CDR3 with reference TRBV28 and TRBJ2-3 gives the whole variable domain DVKVTQSSRYLVKRTGEKVFLECVQDMDHENMFWYRQDPGLGLRLIYFSYDVKMKEKGDIPEGYSVSREKKERFSLILESASTNQTSMYLCASSSDSSTDTQYFGPGTRLTVL.

This clonotype was detected many times. The genes are TRBV11-2 and TRBJ1-6; maybe TRBD1 (6 bases). V was trimmed by 8 bases and J by 3 bases, leaving 14 bases between them. This CDR3 region has 15 residues. Germline loops: CDR1 SGHAT, CDR2 FQNNGV. This CDR3 reads CASDSRGIYNSPLHF. CDR3 in DNA: TGTGCCAGCGACAGCAGGGGAATCTATAATTCACCCCTCCACTTT. The variable domain in full, completed from reference TRBV11-2 and TRBJ1-6, reads EAGVAQSPRYKIIEKRQSVAFWCNPISGHATLYWYQQILGQGPKLLIQFQNNGVVDDSQLPKDRFSAERLKGVDSTLKIQPAKLEDSAVYLCASDSRGIYNSPLHFGNGTRLTVT.

This clonotype was seen ten or more times. The gene calls are TRBV5-6 and TRBJ2-1; D is ambiguous. V lost 1 base, J lost 0 bases, and 11 bases lay in between. The V gene's germline CDR1 is SGHDT and CDR2 YYEEEE. The CDR3 consists of 16 residues. The CDR3 region has the DNA TGTGCCAGCAGCTTGTTAGTGGTCGGCTCCTACAATGAGCAGTTCTTC. It encodes CASSLLVVGSYNEQFF. Full variable domain (outside the CDR3, taken from reference TRBV5-6 and TRBJ2-1): DAGVTQSPTHLIKTRGQQVTLRCSPKSGHDTVSWYQQALGQGPQFIFQYYEEEERQRGNFPDRFSGHQFPNYSSELNVNALLLGDSALYLCASSLLVVGSYNEQFFGPGTRLTVL.

This clonotype turned up a few times. The rearrangement links TRBV20-1 to TRBJ1-2; a possible D gene is TRBD1 (6 bases). The V and J ends lost 4 bases and 4 bases respectively, with 10 bases between them. The germline V gene encodes CDR1 DFQATT and CDR2 SNEGSKA (reference sequence). This CDR3 has 12 amino acids. The DNA of the CDR3 is TGCAGTGCTACAGGACAGCTCTATGGCTACACCTTC. It translates to CSATGQLYGYTF.

The chain combines TRBV14 with TRBJ2-7, with 11 bases matching TRBD2. Germline V gene lookup returns CDR1 SGHDN and CDR2 FVKESK. This CDR3 has 18 amino acids. V lost 0 bases to trimming and J lost 6 bases; unmatched junction nucleotides: 13. CDR3 coding DNA: TGTGCCAGCAGCCAAGATTGGCTAGCGGGAGGCCTCGGGTCCGAGCAGTACTTC. This encodes CASSQDWLAGGLGSEQYF.

This clonotype was seen ten or more times. The genes are TRBV11-2 and TRBJ2-7; 9 positions match TRBD1. V dropped 3 bases and J dropped 7; count of bases not matched to a gene: 7. Germline V lookup: CDR1 SGHAT, CDR2 FQNNGV. This CDR3 comprises 14 residues. The CDR3 protein is CASSLNRGQWEQYF. Here the CDR3 DNA reads TGTGCCAGCAGCTTGAACAGGGGGCAGTGGGAGCAGTACTTC.

This clonotype was detected a few times. The rearrangement links TRBV10-3 to TRBJ1-2; D might be TRBD1 (6 bases). Trimming removed 2 bases at V and 1 base at J, with 8 bases between. The CDR3 totals 14 residues. Germline assignment: CDR1 ENHRY and CDR2 SYGVKD. The CDR3 sequence is CAISEGQINYGYTF. The CDR3 DNA reads TGTGCCATCAGTGAGGGACAGATTAACTATGGCTACACCTTC.

This clonotype came up many times. V is TRBV15 and J is TRBJ2-3; D gene unclear. The CDR3 contains 14 residues. CDR1 and CDR2 (germline): LNHNV, YYDKDF (reference sequence). V gave up 1 base and J gave up 2 bases, with 7 bases separating them. The CDR3 DNA sequence: TGTGCCACCAGCAGAGGGGCAGACACAGATACGCAGTATTTT. Protein sequence: CATSRGADTDTQYF.

This clonotype was picked up a small number of times. This chain connects TRBV28 to TRBJ2-2, with unresolved D. V was pared by 0 bases and J by 4 bases, with 3 bases between. Germline lookup yields CDR1 MDHEN and CDR2 SYDVKM. CDR3 length: 13 residues. The CDR3 bases are TGTGCCAGCAGTTTATGGAGCACCGGGGAGCTGTTTTTT. This gives the protein CASSLWSTGELFF. The entire variable domain, with the rest obtained from reference TRBV28 and TRBJ2-2, is as follows: DVKVTQSSRYLVKRTGEKVFLECVQDMDHENMFWYRQDPGLGLRLIYFSYDVKMKEKGDIPEGYSVSREKKERFSLILESASTNQTSMYLCASSLWSTGELFFGEGSRLTVL.

This clonotype was observed at least ten times. V gene TRBV29-1 combines with J gene TRBJ1-3; D is undetermined. V lost 5 bases to trimming and J lost 7 bases, with 12 bases between them. Germline lookup yields CDR1 SQVTM and CDR2 ANQGSEA. The CDR3 is made up of 12 amino acids. CDR3 DNA: TGCAGCGTTAGGCTCTCTCTCAACACCATATATTTT. Protein sequence: CSVRLSLNTIYF.